This TCR beta chain was captured by sequencing in a study of blood T cell repertoires in COVID-19. Study-wide background: Acute and convalescent COVID-19 samples came from the United States, Italy and Spain. PBMCs, B-cell-depleted T cells, or T cells provided the cDNA or gDNA that made up the material.

Source study methods: Amplified reference gene primers provided the basis for estimating nucleated cell counts. Using immunoSEQ multiplex PCR, the repertoire was profiled, and TCRdb retains in-frame clones only, with some absent. V, J and clone size were drawn from that table, and D and trimming were deduced from the DNA. Of around 180,000 clones detected, roughly 86% appear once; the ten largest clones hold roughly 2.9%. This CDR3 has 15 residues. Germline CDR1 SGHNT, CDR2 YYREEE (reference sequence). J was trimmed by 3 bases and V by 5 bases; bases with no gene match: 7. The chain links TRBV5-4 to TRBJ2-3, with 9 nucleotides matching TRBD1. The receptor's source is a woman in her thirties with active or convalescent COVID-19. Material: peripheral blood. Here the CDR3 reads CASRSRDRVTDTQYF. For the CDR3, the DNA is TGTGCCAGCAGATCCCGGGACAGGGTTACAGATACGCAGTATTTT.